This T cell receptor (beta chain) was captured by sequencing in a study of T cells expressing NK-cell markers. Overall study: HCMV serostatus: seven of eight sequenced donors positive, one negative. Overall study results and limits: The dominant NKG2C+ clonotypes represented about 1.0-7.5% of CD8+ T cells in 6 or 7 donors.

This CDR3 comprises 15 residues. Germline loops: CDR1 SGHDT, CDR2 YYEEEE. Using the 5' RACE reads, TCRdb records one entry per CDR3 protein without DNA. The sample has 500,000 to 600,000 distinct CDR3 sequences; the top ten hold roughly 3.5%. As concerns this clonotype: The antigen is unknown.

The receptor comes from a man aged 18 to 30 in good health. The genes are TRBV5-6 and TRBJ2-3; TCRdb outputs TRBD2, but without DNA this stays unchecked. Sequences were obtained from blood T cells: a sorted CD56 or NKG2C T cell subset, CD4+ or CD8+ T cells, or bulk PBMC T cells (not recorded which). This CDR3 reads CASSLIERERDTQYF.